Described below is a single T cell receptor (beta chain) sequence and its context. The antigen remains unidentified. The source of the sample is a study of OX40 agonist ivuxolimab in advanced cancers. Assay: immunoSEQ multiplex PCR; the TCRdb copy retains only in-frame clones and omits some. The table lists about 60,000 clones, more than 80% of them singletons, with around 15% in the top ten. Whole-study findings and limits: Averaged across samples, CD8+ T cells carried more expanded clones than CD4+ did.

Trimming at V came to 3 bases and at J to 0 bases, leaving 3 bases not matched to a gene. CDR1 and CDR2 from the germline V gene are SGHRS and YFSETQ. The CDR3 is 14 amino acids. The rearrangement joins TRBV5-1 to TRBJ2-7; 7 bases agree with TRBD1. This clonotype was sampled from an adult with an advanced solid tumor such as melanoma, head and neck, liver or kidney cancer. This specimen consisted of CD4+ or CD8+ T cells sorted from blood, obtained in a trial of the OX40 agonist ivuxolimab. The CDR3: CASSSAGGSYEQYF. CDR3 coding DNA: TGCGCCAGCAGCTCAGCAGGGGGCTCCTACGAGCAGTACTTC.